Listed here is a single TCR beta chain. The antigen it binds to is not known. No clone much larger than this one lies a single base away; base qualities are absent. The sample comes from a study of cytomegalovirus exposure and HLA in healthy donors (TCRdb year 2017). At the level of the whole study: In an earlier analysis of some 610 of the donors, around 300 Gb of sequence data and 100 million or so unique TCR beta sequences from approximately 180 million T cells were reported. Both class I and class II loci were covered by HLA typing, at four-digit resolution. On average, about 240,000 unique TCR beta nucleotide sequences were sequenced per donor among some 430 genotyped donors of the cohort, with around 19% of those sequences being non-productive. Donor age, sex, ethnicity and CMV serostatus were compiled together with the repertoire data. High-throughput TCR immunosequencing, statistical association of individual TCRs with disease status, and machine learning were combined to predict cytomegalovirus infection status. The genetic ancestry cluster associated with self-reported Caucasian donors included 70% to 85% of the roughly 410 genotyped donors. An earlier analysis of more than 450 of the donors used high-throughput TCR beta sequencing to judge whether each TCR beta V gene segment behaved as functional or pseudogenic. Using immunosequencing, the study profiled T cell repertoires from fewer than 850 subjects and related those repertoires to cytomegalovirus serostatus. The aim of the study was to test whether cataloging public T cell receptors could identify signatures of past pathogen exposure. In addition to the first cohort of 666 subjects, a separate validation cohort of approximately 130 different subjects was used. Typing coverage differed by locus: A, B, C, DRB1 and DQB1 were typed in about 629-640 donors, DQA1 in 522, DPA1 in around 600, and DPB1 in 400 to 490. Every repertoire in the discovery cohort had been generated on one and the same sequencing platform. About 300 gigabases of sequencing data and 75 million to 85 million unique TCR sequences made up an early release that covered approximately 650 HLA-typed donors. Genome-wide SNP genotypes for about three fifths of the roughly 670 donors were used in a later genetic analysis, which treated that subset as a discovery cohort. In a later analysis, previously published TCR beta repertoires from roughly 710 donors were re-analyzed and high-resolution HLA genotyping was added so that TCR occurrence patterns could be studied. Rather than drawing on any new phenotypic data, the later analysis identified candidate immune exposures from TCR beta sequences and the way those sequences occurred across donors. Four or five DR-DQ haplotypes were handled as single units for association and clustering because linkage in the cohort was strong. Results and caveats for the whole study, not just this receptor: The only immune exposure information available for the cohort was CMV serostatus. A later genetic analysis associated a missense DCLRE1C variant with V-gene and J-gene trimming of TCR beta chains, and an independent cohort replicated the association. The classifier was reported to diagnose cytomegalovirus status with high specificity and sensitivity in both the original and validation cohorts. A cluster of highly shared sequence variants was judged likely to be a technical artifact of the sequencing pipeline. In a later analysis, around 17,000 TCR beta sequences were associated with specific HLA alleles at a false discovery rate of 0.05. Compared with equally common non-associated chains, HLA-associated TCR beta chains in a later analysis were more clonally expanded and had lower generation probabilities. The cohort was sequenced for TCR beta chains only, and without alpha or paired-chain data the features that could be detected were limited. A later genetic analysis reported fewer N-insertions in productive TCRs among donors in an Asian-associated ancestry cluster than the roughly 700-donor mean. In an earlier analysis of 587 of the donors, most TCR beta V segments were observed in productive rearrangements about 87% or about 30% of the time, broadly matching IMGT annotations. A further reported finding was that TCR beta sequences accurately predicted the HLA-A and HLA-B alleles for most subjects in the first cohort. The study gave a list of 150 to 200 TCR beta chains associated with cytomegalovirus. Because counts were too low, seventeen rarely observed V segments, including chromosome 9 orphons, were left out of the earlier analysis of 587 of the donors. A later analysis found that most CMV-associated TCR beta chains appeared HLA-restricted, with HLA associations seemingly driven largely by CMV exposure. A later analysis reported that several top co-occurrence clusters appeared linked to parvovirus B19, influenza, CMV and Epstein-Barr virus. Because some donors lacked HLA typing at each locus, the association tests relied only on the typed subset. Across donors, most TCR sequences were observed very rarely, whereas some public TCRs were present in many individuals. Some IMGT-functional V segments, including TRBV6-2 and TRBV6-3, could not be distinguished by the 87-base-pair reads and were therefore excluded. Linkage disequilibrium might explain the correlated functional status among segregating V segments, but an unknown experimental factor could not be ruled out. Assigning TCR associations to individual alleles was difficult when HLA alleles, especially DR and DQ, strongly co-occurred. In a later analysis, TCR association rates were found to vary across HLA loci, with the most associated TCRs seen for DRB1 alleles and the fewest for HLA-C alleles. Three of the identified cytomegalovirus-associated TCR beta chains were confirmed in vitro to be specific for cytomegalovirus antigens. Sequencing depth was assumed to be roughly uniform across donors in the presence/absence analyses, though that assumption may not hold. The authors suggested that the approach could potentially be extended to other disease states and immunological phenotypes.

The library was obtained by the immunoSEQ multiplex PCR assay. For the multiplex PCR, a mixture combining 60 forward primers for TCR Vbeta segments and 13 reverse primers for TCR Jbeta segments was used. The CDR3 region of rearranged TCR beta genes was amplified from genomic DNA by a multiplex PCR assay. The amplified TCR beta libraries were sequenced on the Illumina HiSeq System as 87-base-pair reads. The paper's processing steps were these. A later analysis tallied 75 million to 95 million unique TCR beta chains across the roughly 610 repertoires, and roughly 11 million of those chains were shared by two or more donors. A nearest-neighbor algorithm error-corrected the raw reads and collapsed the reads into unique sequences, merging closely related sequences to remove PCR and sequencing errors. Alignment of CDR3 sequences to IMGT reference sequences was used to assign V, D and J gene segments. For a sequence to be retained, at least a six-nucleotide match to both a V gene segment and a J gene segment was required. A rearrangement counted as productive if the CDR3 had no stop codons and remained in frame with V and J, and every other rearrangement counted as non-productive. CDR3 was defined by IMGT convention, running from the second conserved V-encoded cysteine to the conserved J-encoded phenylalanine. The earlier analysis of about 530 of the donors excluded any sequence lacking an unambiguous match to a single V gene segment. In an earlier analysis of some 590 of the donors, V segments were called functional above 56.7% productive rearrangements and were called segregating when the between-donor standard deviation exceeded 5%. A statistical classification framework was developed to diagnose cytomegalovirus status using the catalog of TCR beta chain sequences. V and J gene assignment, in a later analysis, came from comparing TCR nucleotide sequences with IMGT/GENE-DB human TR gene sequences. Using the TCRdist pipeline, a later analysis assigned CDR3 sequences along with most-parsimonious VDJ recombination scenarios. In a later analysis, each TCR beta chain was defined by its CDR3 amino acid sequence together with its V-gene family, and reads without a unique V-gene family were excluded. As a way to deal with suspected cross-contamination and a sequencing artifact, a later analysis dropped 450 to 600 nucleotide sequences that were highly shared and had low generation probability. In a later analysis, a clonal expansion index was calculated for each public chain from normalized within-repertoire ranks of inferred template counts. In a later analysis, generation probabilities were computed with a VDJ recombination model fitted to out-of-frame rearrangements, and the resulting probabilities were checked against IGoR. Hypergeometric tests were used in a later analysis to score TCR-TCR, TCR-HLA and TCR-CMV co-occurrence, with a repertoire-size bias correction applied to the TCR pairs. False discovery rates were estimated in a later analysis by permuting HLA or CMV assignments 20 times. A later analysis grouped co-occurring TCRs with DBSCAN, adding TCRdist sequence similarity when clustering within HLA-allele-positive subsets. For co-occurrence clustering, repertoires with fewer than 30,000 or more than 120,000 public chains were excluded, along with a handful of repertoires with anomalous nucleotide sharing. TCRdb retrieved this table from immuneACCESS and kept in-frame rearrangements only. Not all clones are present; in checked studies, unresolved V genes account for under half, and no reason is known for the remainder. V and J calls and clone size follow that table, whereas D and trimming were derived from the DNA. The sample yields over 150,000 clones; 65% to 80% were counted once. The biggest ten clones account for 2% to 2.5% of the sample.

Reading from cysteine to phenylalanine, the CDR3 counts 11 amino acids. The CDR3 DNA has 33 bases and is translated from base 1. CDR1 MDHEN and CDR2 SYDVKM are derived from the germline V gene. Trimming costs V 7 bases and J 7 bases, and their ends lie 11 bases apart. The cohort comprised some 680 healthy bone marrow donors. Cohort members were all nominally healthy when sampled, although unrecorded immune exposures were likely present. The donor was CMV seronegative and belonged to the group of 352 seronegative cohort members. A peripheral blood sample was collected from each donor, and TCR beta sequencing was performed on peripheral blood mononuclear cells. The Qiagen DNeasy Blood Extraction Kit was used to extract genomic DNA from the blood cell samples.

This clonotype originated in a man between 40 and 49 years old in good health and CMV-seronegative. Rearrangement joined TRBV28 to TRBJ2-7, with the D gene too uncertain to name. The sample taken for sequencing was PBMCs. CDR3 loop: CASMMAREQYF. The bases read TGTGCCAGCATGATGGCGCGGGAGCAGTACTTC.